This entry describes one T cell receptor beta chain. Which antigen it targets is not known. Base-call qualities are not available, and no considerably larger clone is one nucleotide away. One collaborating source in Seattle enrolled patients during active infection and followed them longitudinally through the course of disease. Collaborating institutions collected whole blood in K2EDTA tubes following their own protocols. For TCRbeta analysis, collaborators shipped samples as frozen whole blood, isolated PBMCs, or DNA extracted from either of those sample types. TCRbeta CDR3 regions were amplified from genomic DNA using the immunoSEQ Assay, a bias-controlled multiplex PCR. Per the authors' processing: Within the assay, amplification of reference gene primers was used to estimate how many nucleated cells each sample contained. To quantify the absolute abundance of each unique TCRbeta CDR3 rearrangement, sequence reads were collapsed and filtered. For each sample, productive Simpson clonality was calculated as the square root of Simpson's diversity index across productive rearrangements. Entries here come from immuneACCESS through TCRdb and include only in-frame sequences with V and J called. Some clones fail to appear in such tables; in the studies checked, an unresolved V gene covers under half of the shortfall, and the cause of the remainder is unknown. The V and J calls and clone size come from that table; D and trimming were worked out from the DNA. Present in this sample are approximately 530,000 clones, 85% to 90% of which were seen just once. Roughly 7.3% of the sample is held by the ten biggest clonotypes.

The source of the sample is a study of blood T cell repertoires in COVID-19 (dated by TCRdb to the early 2020s). With regard to the full study: Samples covering the acute and convalescent phases of COVID-19 were provided by collaborators in the United States, Italy and Spain. The repertoires were made available in a free public database intended to serve as a resource for research on the immune response to SARS-CoV-2. Deeply sampled blood TCRbeta repertoires from subjects exposed to, actively infected with, or recovered from COVID-19 were included in the dataset. The samples were drawn from the first 160 participants of the ongoing ImmuneRACE study and from 950 to 1,500 subjects provided by 6 global collaborators. HLA class I and class II types, where available, came from metadata supplied by the sample provider rather than from assay-based typing. The material from the prospective study consisted of cDNA or gDNA derived from T cells, B-cell-depleted T cells, or PBMCs. A de-identified subject ID, COVID-19 status, age in years and sex were almost always included in the sample metadata.

Study-wide conclusions, independent of this receptor: The amount of clinical and demographic metadata varied by source and participant and was provided uncurated.

There are 15 amino acids in the CDR3, from cysteine to phenylalanine inclusive. Only the CDR3 DNA is retained, 45 bases long and in frame from the first base. CDR1 and CDR2 (MNHEY, SVGAGI) derive from the germline V gene. The germline ends are 14 bases apart after V is trimmed by 6 bases and J by 2 bases. The sequence joins TRBV6-5 to TRBJ1-5, with a weak D call of TRBD1 (6 bases match). The receptor was derived from a woman in her forties or fifties with COVID-19, enrolled during active disease. Sequenced sample: peripheral blood. CDR3 region: CASSRTVGGNQPQHF. The DNA sequence follows: TGTGCCAGCAGCCGGACAGTTGGGGGCAATCAGCCCCAGCATTTT.